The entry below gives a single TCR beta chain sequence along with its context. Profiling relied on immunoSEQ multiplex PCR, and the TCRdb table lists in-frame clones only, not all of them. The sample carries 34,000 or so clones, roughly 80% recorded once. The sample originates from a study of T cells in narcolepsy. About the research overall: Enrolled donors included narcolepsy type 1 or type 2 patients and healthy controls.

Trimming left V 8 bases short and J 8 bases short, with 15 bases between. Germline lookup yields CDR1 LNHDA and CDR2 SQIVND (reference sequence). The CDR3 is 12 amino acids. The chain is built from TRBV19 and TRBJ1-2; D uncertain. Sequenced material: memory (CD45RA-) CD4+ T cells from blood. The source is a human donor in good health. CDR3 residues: CASRDPGRGYTF. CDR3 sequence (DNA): TGTGCCAGTCGAGATCCGGGAAGGGGCTACACCTTC.